The 12 T cell receptor beta chains reported below all come from one sample, sequenced in a study of shared clonotypes between healthy human individuals. The assay was immunoSEQ multiplex PCR, and TCRdb's table has in-frame clones only and misses some. Of hundreds of thousands of clones detected, roughly 70% appear once; the ten largest clones hold 1.7%. The sequenced material came from memory CD4+ T cells sorted from blood. Subset here: CD45RA-negative fraction. These receptors all come from a woman younger than 45 in good health.

The chain carries TRBV25-1 and TRBJ1-1, with a possible D match to TRBD1 (5 bases). The CDR3 covers 14 residues. CDR1 and CDR2 (germline): MGHDK, SYGVNS. With 3 bases removed from V and 5 bases from J, the gap between germline ends came to 13 bases. CDR3 sequence reads: CASSEGRGDTEAFF. The CDR3 DNA sequence: TGTGCCAGCAGTGAGGGACGGGGAGATACTGAAGCTTTCTTT. The full variable domain, in which reference TRBV25-1 and TRBJ1-1 provide the parts outside the CDR3, is EADIYQTPRYLVIGTGKKITLECSQTMGHDKMYWYQQDPGMELHLIHYSYGVNSTEKGDLSSESTVSRIRTEHFPLTLESARPSHTSQYLCASSEGRGDTEAFFGQGTRLTVV.

Points on this clone: The sample contains more than one DNA sequence encoding this CDR3. The chain links TRBV18 to TRBJ2-5; D ambiguous. V lost 0 bases and J 2 bases, leaving 4 bases between the germline ends. This CDR3 region has 13 residues. CDR1 is KGHSH and CDR2 is LQKENI in the germline V gene. The CDR3 loop reads CASSPPAQETQYF. The CDR3 nucleotides are TGTGCCAGCTCACCACCGGCTCAAGAGACCCAGTACTTC.

The V call is TRBV28, the J call TRBJ2-7; D unresolved. Germline CDR1 and CDR2: MDHEN and SYDVKM. This CDR3 has 10 amino acids. V lost 4 bases, J lost 9 bases, and 7 bases lay in between. The CDR3 loop reads CASSSPGQYF. In nucleotides, the CDR3 is TGTGCCAGCAGTTCTCCGGGGCAGTACTTC.

The V and J genes are TRBV18 and TRBJ2-3; tentatively, D is TRBD2 (6 bases). This CDR3 comprises 15 residues. V gave up 0 bases and J gave up 0 bases, with 7 bases separating them. CDR1 is KGHSH and CDR2 is LQKENI in the germline V gene. The CDR3, as DNA: TGTGCCAGCTCACCACCGAGCGGGAGCACAGATACGCAGTATTTT. It encodes CASSPPSGSTDTQYF.

V is TRBV11-2 and J is TRBJ2-7; D uncertain. The CDR3 extends over 14 amino acids. Looked up from germline, CDR1 is SGHAT and CDR2 is FQNNGV. V lost 0 bases and J lost 2, with 8 bases in between. The CDR3 coding sequence is TGTGCCAGCAGCTTAGATCACCAGACCTACGAGCAGTACTTC. Its translation: CASSLDHQTYEQYF.

The V gene is TRBV4-1, the J gene TRBJ1-3; the D gene is possibly TRBD1 (5 bases). Germline CDR1 reads MGHRA; CDR2 reads YSYEKL. This CDR3 contains 13 residues. Trimming left V 6 bases short and J 4 bases short, with 10 bases between. The CDR3 protein is CASRGVSGNTIYF. Here the CDR3 DNA reads TGCGCCAGCAGGGGGGTCTCCGGAAACACCATATATTTT.

The chain uses TRBV19 and TRBJ1-2; D not certain. The length of the CDR3 is 14 residues. CDR1 is LNHDA, CDR2 SQIVND, per germline (reference sequence). The V end lost 6 bases, the J end lost 4 bases, and 15 bases lay between the germline ends. As DNA, the CDR3 is TGTGCCAGTAGGACAAACGAAGATTCCTATGGCTACACCTTC. This translates into CASRTNEDSYGYTF.

The genes are TRBV28 and TRBJ1-1; no clear D gene. Deletions cut 7 bases from V and 11 bases from J, with 23 bases between. This CDR3 spans 14 amino acids. Germline lookup yields CDR1 MDHEN and CDR2 SYDVKM. This CDR3 is CASTLGTDYGSAFF. The CDR3 DNA follows: TGTGCCAGCACCCTCGGAACGGACTATGGCTCGGCTTTCTTT. Based on the CDR3 plus reference TRBV28 and TRBJ1-1, the full variable domain is DVKVTQSSRYLVKRTGEKVFLECVQDMDHENMFWYRQDPGLGLRLIYFSYDVKMKEKGDIPEGYSVSREKKERFSLILESASTNQTSMYLCASTLGTDYGSAFFGQGTRLTVV.

This chain joins TRBV18 and TRBJ2-5, with unresolved D. CDR1 is KGHSH and CDR2 is LQKENI in the germline V gene. This CDR3 spans 13 amino acids. The V end was cut by 2 bases, the J end by 1 base, with 5 bases between. CDR3 protein: CASSPTAQETQYF. CDR3 bases: TGTGCCAGCTCACCAACTGCCCAAGAGACCCAGTACTTC.

The chain employs TRBV5-1 and TRBJ2-2, with unresolved D. CDR1 is SGHRS and CDR2 is YFSETQ in the germline V gene. The CDR3 extends over 16 amino acids. V was cut by 0 bases and J by 1 base, with 10 bases left in between. The CDR3 DNA reads as TGCGCCAGCAGCTTGGACAGTCTGGGGAACACCGGGGAGCTGTTTTTT. It translates to CASSLDSLGNTGELFF. Full variable domain (rest looked up from reference TRBV5-1 and TRBJ2-2): KAGVTQTPRYLIKTRGQQVTLSCSPISGHRSVSWYQQTPGQGLQFLFEYFSETQRNKGNFPGRFSGRQFSNSRSEMNVSTLELGDSALYLCASSLDSLGNTGELFFGEGSRLTVL.

The chain uses TRBV2 and TRBJ1-3; 8 nucleotides match TRBD1. The junction had 2 bases not matched to a gene; V was cut back by 6 bases and J by 7 bases. Germline V lookup: CDR1 SNHLY, CDR2 FYNNEI. The CDR3 is 12 residues long. The CDR3 protein is CASSRQGNTIYF. The CDR3 DNA reads TGTGCCAGCAGCAGACAGGGGAACACCATATATTTT.

This clone turned up a few times. This chain links TRBV2 with TRBJ1-2; D remains unclear. Looked up from germline, CDR1 is SNHLY and CDR2 is FYNNEI. Trimming shortened V by 6 bases and J by 8 bases, and 13 bases separated the two germline ends. There are 12 residues in the CDR3. The CDR3 loop is CASSRDLQGYTF. CDR3 DNA sequence: TGTGCCAGCAGCCGAGATCTCCAAGGCTACACCTTC.